Each of the 17 T cell receptor beta chains below was sequenced from the same sample in a study of T cell repertoires in cytomegalovirus infection. One entry per CDR3 protein, called by TCRdb with MiXCR from the reads. The top ten hold roughly 12% of the sample, which has around 750,000 distinct CDR3 sequences, less than 35% seen once. Their target antigens are unknown. The starting material was cultured CD8+ T cells from PBMCs, obtained from culture after CMV antigen stimulation. These receptors were collected from a human donor in good health (CMV status not recorded). Some clones in this sample may be carry-over from other donors' samples.

This clonotype was recorded a few times. The chain links TRBV27 to TRBJ1-5; D is undetermined. CDR1 is MNHEY and CDR2 is SMNVEV in the germline V gene (reference sequence). Trimming pared 3 bases from V and 3 bases from J, leaving 9 bases between. The CDR3 sequence is 14 residues long. The CDR3 nucleotides are TGTGCCAGCAGTTTTGCAGGATACAATCAGCCCCAGCATTTT. Amino acid sequence: CASSFAGYNQPQHF.

The chain uses TRBV7-9 and TRBJ1-2, with D uncertain. The germline CDR1 and CDR2 sequences are SEHNR and FQNEAQ (reference sequence). Trimming cost V 2 bases and J 3 bases, with 10 bases left between them. The CDR3 extends over 14 amino acids. CDR3 sequence (DNA): TGTGCCAGCAGCTTAACGGCGACCGACTATGGCTACACCTTC. This gives the protein CASSLTATDYGYTF.

This chain links TRBV7-9 with TRBJ1-4; no reliable D call. The CDR3 contains 13 residues. From germline, CDR1 is SEHNR and CDR2 FQNEAQ (reference sequence). Trimming took off 4 bases at V and 13 bases at J, with 16 bases between the two ends. The CDR3 DNA reads as TGTGCCAGCAGCTCCCCCCAAGTAGTCCTACTGTTTTTT. Translation: CASSSPQVVLLFF.

The chain joins TRBV19 to TRBJ2-3; tentative D call: TRBD2 (5 bases). There are 14 residues in the CDR3. The germline V gene has CDR1 LNHDA and CDR2 SQIVND (reference sequence). V was clipped by 2 bases and J by 2 bases, with 8 bases between them. CDR3 in amino acids: CASSIQRATDTQYF. CDR3 bases: TGTGCCAGTAGTATACAGAGGGCCACAGATACGCAGTATTTT. Variable domain in full (rest from reference TRBV19 and TRBJ2-3): DGGITQSPKYLFRKEGQNVTLSCEQNLNHDAMYWYRQDPGQGLRLIYYSQIVNDFQKGDIAEGYSVSREKKESFPLTVTSAQKNPTAFYLCASSIQRATDTQYFGPGTRLTVL.

The V and J genes are TRBV6-2 or TRBV6-3 and TRBJ2-7; no definite D call. CDR3 length equals 13 residues. Germline CDR1 and CDR2: MNHEY and SVGEGT. Trimming took 6 bases from V and 3 from J, leaving 12 bases between them. The CDR3 DNA is TGTGCCAGCAGCATAAACTACAGCTACGAGCAGTACGTC. Residues: CASSINYSYEQYV.

The chain carries TRBV19 and TRBJ2-1; no definite D call. Between the trimmed V and J ends, which lost 5 bases and 0 bases, there was a span of 11 bases. The V gene's germline CDR1 is LNHDA and CDR2 SQIVND (reference sequence). The CDR3 totals 15 residues. CDR3 sequence (DNA): TGTGCCAGTAGTCGCAGGCCGAGCTCCTACAATGAGCAGTTCTTC. This translates into CASSRRPSSYNEQFF.

The chain uses TRBV9 and TRBJ1-5; no clear D. Germline loops: CDR1 SGDLS, CDR2 YYNGEE. V gave up 4 bases and J gave up 5 bases, with 10 bases separating them. This CDR3 is built from 13 residues. CDR3 region: CASSPRRDQPQHF. The CDR3 DNA sequence: TGTGCCAGCAGCCCTCGGAGGGATCAGCCCCAGCATTTT.

This rearrangement joins TRBV28 to TRBJ1-2, with TRBD1 matching over 10 bases. The CDR3 has 14 residues. Germline values: CDR1 MDHEN, CDR2 SYDVKM. V lost 6 bases to trimming and J lost 7 bases; unmatched junction nucleotides: 8. The CDR3 sequence is CASRWTGGVGGYTF. DNA of the CDR3: TGTGCCAGCAGGTGGACAGGGGGGGTGGGTGGCTACACCTTC.

The table lists this clonotype with a few counts. The chain is built from TRBV5-5 and TRBJ1-1, with 9 bases fitting TRBD1. V shed 3 bases and J 3 bases; nucleotides not matched to a gene: 12. The length of the CDR3 is 17 residues. Germline V gene lookup returns CDR1 SGHKS and CDR2 YYEKEE (reference sequence). CDR3 nucleotides: TGTGCCAGCAGCTCCGCAAGCGGACAGGGGACCGACACTGAAGCTTTCTTT. Protein product: CASSSASGQGTDTEAFF.

The chain employs TRBV2 and TRBJ1-1; no reliable D call. CDR1 SNHLY and CDR2 FYNNEI come from the germline V gene. V lost 11 bases and J lost 2, with 12 bases in between. This CDR3 region has 12 residues. The CDR3 protein is CASTGYNTEAFF. The CDR3 bases are TGTGCCTCGACGGGTTACAACACTGAAGCTTTCTTT.

V is TRBV6-6 and J is TRBJ2-1, with 10 positions matching TRBD1. The trim removed 5 bases at V and 3 bases at J, leaving 1 base unmatched. This CDR3 has 14 amino acids. The germline V gene encodes CDR1 MNHNY and CDR2 SVGAGI (reference sequence). CDR3 amino acids: CASSGQGGYNEQFF. The CDR3 DNA follows: TGTGCCAGCAGTGGACAGGGGGGCTACAATGAGCAGTTCTTC.

V usage is TRBV4-1 and J usage is TRBJ1-1; D possibly corresponds to TRBD1 (5 bases). V lost 4 bases and J lost 5, with 14 bases in between. The CDR3 spans 14 residues. Germline CDR1 MGHRA, CDR2 YSYEKL. The CDR3 bases are TGCGCCAGCAGCCCGGATTCCGGGGCGACTGAAGCTTTCTTT. Its protein product is CASSPDSGATEAFF.

V is TRBV7-6 and J is TRBJ1-2, with D possibly TRBD1 on 5 matching bases. Germline V gene sequence: CDR1 SGHVS, CDR2 FNYEAQ. V was cut by 0 bases and J by 4 bases, with 15 bases left in between. The CDR3 is made up of 16 amino acids. The DNA for the CDR3 is TGTGCCAGCAGCTTAGCACGGGACTCCACTCTCTATGGCTACACCTTC. This gives the protein CASSLARDSTLYGYTF. Combining the CDR3 with reference TRBV7-6 and TRBJ1-2 gives the whole variable domain GAGVSQSPRYKVTKRGQDVALRCDPISGHVSLYWYRQALGQGPEFLTYFNYEAQQDKSGLPNDRFSAERPEGSISTLTIQRTEQRDSAMYRCASSLARDSTLYGYTFGSGTRLTVV.

This clonotype was counted only a few times. The chain links TRBV12-3 or TRBV12-4 to TRBJ1-2; TRBD1 agrees at 8 bases. This CDR3 is built from 12 residues. V shed 6 bases, J shed 4 bases, and the junction held 1 base outside the gene matches. The CDR3 sequence: CASSQGAYGYTF. The CDR3 nucleotides are TGTGCCAGCAGCCAGGGGGCCTATGGCTACACCTTC.

This clonotype was seen many times. The chain has TRBV7-8 and TRBJ2-7, with 7 nucleotides matching TRBD2. This CDR3 contains 17 residues. Trimming took 4 bases from V and 1 from J; bases not matched to a gene: 13. CDR1 is SGHVS, CDR2 FQNEAQ, per germline. The CDR3 spells CASSSYSPSGKSYEQYV. The CDR3 DNA follows: TGTGCCAGCAGCTCATACTCACCTAGCGGAAAATCCTACGAGCAGTACGTC.

This clonotype was detected many times. The chain joins TRBV6-1 to TRBJ1-1; D unresolved. The ends were cut back, 10 bases at V and 0 bases at J, with 6 bases in the middle. Germline V gene data show CDR1 as MNHNS and CDR2 as SASEGT. The CDR3 totals 11 residues. CDR3 nucleotide sequence: TGTGCCACCCAGTTGAACACTGAAGCTTTCTTT. Translation: CATQLNTEAFF.

The genes are TRBV2 and TRBJ1-1, with no clear D. The germline CDR1 and CDR2 sequences are SNHLY and FYNNEI. The CDR3 loop spans 14 amino acids. Trimming pared 5 bases from V and 1 base from J, leaving 11 bases between. For the CDR3, the DNA is TGTGCCAGCAGTCTGACGGAATGGAACACTGAAGCTTTCTTT. Translating gives CASSLTEWNTEAFF.